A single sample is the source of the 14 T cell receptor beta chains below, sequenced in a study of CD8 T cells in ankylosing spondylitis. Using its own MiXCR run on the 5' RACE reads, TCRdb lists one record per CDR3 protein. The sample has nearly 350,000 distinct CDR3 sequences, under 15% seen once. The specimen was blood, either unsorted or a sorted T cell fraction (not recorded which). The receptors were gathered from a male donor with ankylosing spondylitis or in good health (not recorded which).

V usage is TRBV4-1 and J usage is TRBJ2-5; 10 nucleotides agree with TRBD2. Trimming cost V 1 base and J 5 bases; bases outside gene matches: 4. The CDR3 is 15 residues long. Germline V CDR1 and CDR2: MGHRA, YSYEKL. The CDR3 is CASSQVGTSAETQYF. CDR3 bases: TGCGCCAGCAGCCAAGTGGGGACTAGCGCCGAGACCCAGTACTTC.

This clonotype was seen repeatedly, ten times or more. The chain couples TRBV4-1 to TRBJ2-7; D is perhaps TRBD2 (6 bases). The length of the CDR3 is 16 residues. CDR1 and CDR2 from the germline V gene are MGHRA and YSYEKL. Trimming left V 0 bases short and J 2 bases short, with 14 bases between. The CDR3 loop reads CASSQDQEGTTYEQYF. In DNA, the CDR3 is TGCGCCAGCAGCCAAGATCAGGAGGGGACGACCTACGAGCAGTACTTC.

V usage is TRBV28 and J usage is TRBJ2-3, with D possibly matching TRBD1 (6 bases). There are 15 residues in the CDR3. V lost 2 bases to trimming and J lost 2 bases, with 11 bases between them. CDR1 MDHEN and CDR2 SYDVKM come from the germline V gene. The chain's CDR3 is CASSLTTGYTDTQYF. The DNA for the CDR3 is TGTGCCAGCAGTTTAACGACAGGATACACAGATACGCAGTATTTT.

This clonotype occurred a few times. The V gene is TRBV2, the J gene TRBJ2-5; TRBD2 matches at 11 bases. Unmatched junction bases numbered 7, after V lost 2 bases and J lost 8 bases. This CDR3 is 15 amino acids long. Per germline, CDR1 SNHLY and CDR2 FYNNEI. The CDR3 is CASSETLAGGGTQYF. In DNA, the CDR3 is TGTGCCAGCAGTGAAACCCTAGCGGGAGGCGGTACCCAGTACTTC.

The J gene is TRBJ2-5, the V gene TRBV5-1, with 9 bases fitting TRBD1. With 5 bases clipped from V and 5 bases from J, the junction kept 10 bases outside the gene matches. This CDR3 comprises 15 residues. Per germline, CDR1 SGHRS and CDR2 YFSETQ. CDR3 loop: CASREPGTGLETQYF. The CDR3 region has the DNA TGCGCCAGCAGGGAACCCGGGACAGGGCTTGAGACCCAGTACTTC. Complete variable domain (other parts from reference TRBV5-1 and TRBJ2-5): KAGVTQTPRYLIKTRGQQVTLSCSPISGHRSVSWYQQTPGQGLQFLFEYFSETQRNKGNFPGRFSGRQFSNSRSEMNVSTLELGDSALYLCASREPGTGLETQYFGPGTRLLVL.

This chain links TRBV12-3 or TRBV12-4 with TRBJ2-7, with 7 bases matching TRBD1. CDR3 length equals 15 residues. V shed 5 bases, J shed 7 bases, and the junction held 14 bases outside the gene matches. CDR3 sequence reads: CASSPRPGQIGEQYF. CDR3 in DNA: TGTGCCAGCAGTCCAAGACCGGGACAGATAGGGGAGCAGTACTTC.

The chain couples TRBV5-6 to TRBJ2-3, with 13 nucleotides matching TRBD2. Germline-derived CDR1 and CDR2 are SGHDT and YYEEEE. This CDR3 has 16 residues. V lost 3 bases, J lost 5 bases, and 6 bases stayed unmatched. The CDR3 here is CASSWAGLAGQDTQYF. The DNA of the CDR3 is TGTGCCAGCAGCTGGGCGGGACTAGCGGGACAAGATACGCAGTATTTT.

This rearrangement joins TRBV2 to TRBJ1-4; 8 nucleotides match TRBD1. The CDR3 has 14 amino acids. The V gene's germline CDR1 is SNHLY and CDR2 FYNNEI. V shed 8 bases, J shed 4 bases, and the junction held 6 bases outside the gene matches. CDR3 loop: CASVPDRGNEKLFF. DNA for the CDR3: TGTGCCAGCGTACCCGACAGGGGTAATGAAAAACTGTTTTTT.

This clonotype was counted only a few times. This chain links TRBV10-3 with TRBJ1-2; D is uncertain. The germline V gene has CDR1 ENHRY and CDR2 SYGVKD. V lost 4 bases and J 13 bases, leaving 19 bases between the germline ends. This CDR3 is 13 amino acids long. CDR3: CAISGDGPRGSTF. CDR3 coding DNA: TGTGCCATCAGTGGGGATGGGCCGCGAGGGTCCACCTTC.

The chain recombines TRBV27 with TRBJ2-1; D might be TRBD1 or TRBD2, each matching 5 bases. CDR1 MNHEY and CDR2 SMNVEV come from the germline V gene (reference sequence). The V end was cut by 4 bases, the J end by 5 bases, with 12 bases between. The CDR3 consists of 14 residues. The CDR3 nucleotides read TGTGCCAGCAGTTGGGGGAGTACCGACAATGAGCAGTTCTTC. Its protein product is CASSWGSTDNEQFF.

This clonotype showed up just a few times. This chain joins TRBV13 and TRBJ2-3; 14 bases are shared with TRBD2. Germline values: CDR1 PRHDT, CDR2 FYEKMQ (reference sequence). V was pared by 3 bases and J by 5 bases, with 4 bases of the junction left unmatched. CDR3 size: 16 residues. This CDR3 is CASSFRGTSGGDTQYF. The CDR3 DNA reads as TGTGCCAGCAGCTTCCGGGGGACTAGCGGGGGAGATACGCAGTATTTT.

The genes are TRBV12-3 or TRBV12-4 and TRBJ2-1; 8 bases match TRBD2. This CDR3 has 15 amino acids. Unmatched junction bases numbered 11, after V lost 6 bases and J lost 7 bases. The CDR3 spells CASSPPAGVQNEQFF. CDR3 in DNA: TGTGCCAGCAGCCCCCCAGCGGGAGTTCAGAATGAGCAGTTCTTC.

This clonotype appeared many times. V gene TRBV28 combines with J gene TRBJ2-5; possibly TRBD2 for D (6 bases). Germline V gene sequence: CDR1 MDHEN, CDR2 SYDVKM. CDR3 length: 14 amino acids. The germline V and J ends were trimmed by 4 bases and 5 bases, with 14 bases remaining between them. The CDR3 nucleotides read TGTGCCAGCAGTTCTGGGGGGTCCGGGGAGACCCAGTACTTC. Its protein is CASSSGGSGETQYF.

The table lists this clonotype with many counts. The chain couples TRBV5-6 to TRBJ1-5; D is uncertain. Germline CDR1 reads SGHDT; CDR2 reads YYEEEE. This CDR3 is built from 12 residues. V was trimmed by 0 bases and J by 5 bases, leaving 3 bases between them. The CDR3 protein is CASSLGHQPQHF. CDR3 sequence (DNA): TGTGCCAGCAGCTTGGGTCATCAGCCCCAGCATTTT.